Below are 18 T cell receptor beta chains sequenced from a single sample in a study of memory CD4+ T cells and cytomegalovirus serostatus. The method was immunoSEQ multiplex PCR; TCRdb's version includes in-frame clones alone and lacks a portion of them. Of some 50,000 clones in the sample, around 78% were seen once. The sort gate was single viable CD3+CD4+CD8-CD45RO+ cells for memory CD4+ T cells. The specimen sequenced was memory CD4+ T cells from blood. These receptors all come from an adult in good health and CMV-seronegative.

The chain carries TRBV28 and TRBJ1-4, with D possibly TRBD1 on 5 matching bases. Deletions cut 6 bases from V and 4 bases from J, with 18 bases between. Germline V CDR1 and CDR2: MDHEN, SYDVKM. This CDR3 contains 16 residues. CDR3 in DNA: TGTGCCAGCAGACGGGGACTTACCCGGATTAATGAAAAACTGTTTTTT. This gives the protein CASRRGLTRINEKLFF. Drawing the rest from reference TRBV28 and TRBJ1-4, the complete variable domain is DVKVTQSSRYLVKRTGEKVFLECVQDMDHENMFWYRQDPGLGLRLIYFSYDVKMKEKGDIPEGYSVSREKKERFSLILESASTNQTSMYLCASRRGLTRINEKLFFGSGTQLSVL.

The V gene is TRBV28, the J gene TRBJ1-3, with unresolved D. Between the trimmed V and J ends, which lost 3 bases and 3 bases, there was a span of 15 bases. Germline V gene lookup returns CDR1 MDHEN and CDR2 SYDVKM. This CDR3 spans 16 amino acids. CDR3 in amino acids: CASSLRSWRGGNTIYF. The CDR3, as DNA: TGTGCCAGCAGTTTGAGGTCTTGGCGTGGTGGAAACACCATATATTTT.

CDR3 sequence reads: CASSESGPNTDTQYF. The DNA of the CDR3 is TGCGCCAGCAGTGAGTCGGGGCCGAACACAGATACGCAGTATTTT. The chain has TRBV10-1 and TRBJ2-3, with a possible D match to TRBD1 (5 bases). Deletions cut 0 bases from V and 2 bases from J, with 9 bases between. This CDR3 has 15 amino acids. Germline loops: CDR1 WNHNN, CDR2 SYGVQD (reference sequence).

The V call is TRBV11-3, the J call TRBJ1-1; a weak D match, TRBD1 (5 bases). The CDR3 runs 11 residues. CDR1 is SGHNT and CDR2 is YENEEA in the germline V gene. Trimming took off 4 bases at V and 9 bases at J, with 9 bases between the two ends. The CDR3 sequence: CASSSGGKAFF. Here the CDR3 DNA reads TGTGCCAGCAGCTCCGGGGGGAAAGCTTTCTTT.

DNA of the CDR3: TGTGCCAGCAGTTCCCATTCGGGGGGGCGAAGGAACATTCAGTACTTC. Its protein product is CASSSHSGGRRNIQYF. The chain is built from TRBV28 and TRBJ2-4; 8 nucleotides agree with TRBD2. Trimming cost V 4 bases and J 7 bases; bases outside gene matches: 12. CDR3 size: 16 residues. Germline CDR1 and CDR2: MDHEN and SYDVKM.

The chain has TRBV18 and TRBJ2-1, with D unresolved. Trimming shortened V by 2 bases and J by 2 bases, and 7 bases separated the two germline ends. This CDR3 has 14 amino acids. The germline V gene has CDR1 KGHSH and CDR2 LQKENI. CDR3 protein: CASSPTGTYNEQFF. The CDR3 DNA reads TGTGCCAGCTCACCAACCGGAACCTACAATGAGCAGTTCTTC.

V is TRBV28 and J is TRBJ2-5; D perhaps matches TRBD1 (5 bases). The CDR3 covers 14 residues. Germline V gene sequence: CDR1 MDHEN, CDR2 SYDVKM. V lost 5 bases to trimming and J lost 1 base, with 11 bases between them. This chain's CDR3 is CASSRRGGQETQYF. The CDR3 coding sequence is TGTGCCAGCAGTAGAAGGGGTGGCCAAGAGACCCAGTACTTC.

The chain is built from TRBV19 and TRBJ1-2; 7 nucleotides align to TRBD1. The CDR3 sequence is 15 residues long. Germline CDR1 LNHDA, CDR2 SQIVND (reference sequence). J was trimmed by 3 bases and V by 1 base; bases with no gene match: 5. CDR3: CASSIATGTDYGYTF. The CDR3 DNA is TGTGCCAGTAGTATAGCGACAGGGACGGACTATGGCTACACCTTC. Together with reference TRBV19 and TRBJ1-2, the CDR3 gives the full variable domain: DGGITQSPKYLFRKEGQNVTLSCEQNLNHDAMYWYRQDPGQGLRLIYYSQIVNDFQKGDIAEGYSVSREKKESFPLTVTSAQKNPTAFYLCASSIATGTDYGYTFGSGTRLTVV.

Here the CDR3 DNA reads TGTGCCAGTAGATCGGGACAGGAAAATTCACCCCTCCACTTT. Protein: CASRSGQENSPLHF. The chain combines TRBV19 with TRBJ1-6, with 8 bases matching TRBD1. J was trimmed by 7 bases and V by 6 bases; bases with no gene match: 5. The CDR3 consists of 14 residues. Germline V CDR1 and CDR2: LNHDA, SQIVND (reference sequence).

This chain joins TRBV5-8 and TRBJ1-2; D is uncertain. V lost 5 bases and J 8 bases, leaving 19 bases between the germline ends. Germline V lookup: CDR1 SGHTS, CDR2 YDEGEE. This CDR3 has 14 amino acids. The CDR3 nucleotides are TGTGCCAGCAGACCAGCGTGGGTTGGGTACGGCTACACCTTC. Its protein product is CASRPAWVGYGYTF.

CDR3 sequence (DNA): TGTGCCAGCAGTTACCAACCGGGGGAGCAGTACTTC. Its protein is CASSYQPGEQYF. The V call is TRBV6-5, the J call TRBJ2-7; weak D call: TRBD2 (5 bases). The CDR3 is made up of 12 amino acids. Germline CDR1 is MNHEY and CDR2 is SVGAGI. V dropped 2 bases and J dropped 7 bases, with 9 bases sitting between them.

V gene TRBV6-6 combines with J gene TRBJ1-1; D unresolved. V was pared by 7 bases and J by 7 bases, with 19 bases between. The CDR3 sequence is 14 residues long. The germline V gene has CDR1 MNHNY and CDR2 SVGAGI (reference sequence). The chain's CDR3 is CASMVSGSGSEAFF. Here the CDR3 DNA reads TGTGCCAGCATGGTCTCTGGCAGCGGGAGTGAAGCTTTCTTT.

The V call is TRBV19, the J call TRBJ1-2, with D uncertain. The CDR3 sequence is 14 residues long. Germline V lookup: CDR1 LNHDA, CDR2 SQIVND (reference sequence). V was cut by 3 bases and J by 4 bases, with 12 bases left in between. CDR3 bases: TGTGCCAGTAGTATGAGGGCCGTTGGCTATGGCTACACCTTC. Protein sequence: CASSMRAVGYGYTF.

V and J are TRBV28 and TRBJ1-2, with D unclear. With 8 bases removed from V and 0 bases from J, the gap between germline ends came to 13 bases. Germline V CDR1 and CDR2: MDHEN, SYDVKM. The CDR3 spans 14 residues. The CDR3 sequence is CASLTLPANYGYTF. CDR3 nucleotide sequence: TGTGCCAGCCTTACCTTGCCAGCTAACTATGGCTACACCTTC.

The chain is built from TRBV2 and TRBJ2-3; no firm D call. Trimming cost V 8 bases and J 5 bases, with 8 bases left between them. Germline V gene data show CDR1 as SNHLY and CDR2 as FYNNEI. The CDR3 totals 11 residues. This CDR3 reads CASAVGDTQYF. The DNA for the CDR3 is TGTGCCAGCGCGGTCGGAGATACGCAGTATTTT.

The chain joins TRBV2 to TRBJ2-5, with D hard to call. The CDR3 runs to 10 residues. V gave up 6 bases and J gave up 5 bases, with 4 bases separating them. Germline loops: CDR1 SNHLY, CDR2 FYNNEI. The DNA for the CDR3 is TGTGCCAGCAGGGGTGAGACCCAGTACTTC. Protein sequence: CASRGETQYF. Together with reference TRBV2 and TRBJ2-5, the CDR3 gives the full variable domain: EPEVTQTPSHQVTQMGQEVILRCVPISNHLYFYWYRQILGQKVEFLVSFYNNEISEKSEIFDDQFSVERPDGSNFTLKIRSTKLEDSAMYFCASRGETQYFGPGTRLLVL.

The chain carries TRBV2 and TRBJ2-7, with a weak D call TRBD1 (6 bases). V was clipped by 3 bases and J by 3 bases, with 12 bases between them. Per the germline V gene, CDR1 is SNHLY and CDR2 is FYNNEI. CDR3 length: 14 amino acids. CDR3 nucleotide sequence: TGTGCCAGCAGTGACCTGGGACACAACTACGAGCAGTACTTC. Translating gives CASSDLGHNYEQYF.

CDR3 nucleotide sequence: TGTGCCAGCAGCTCTCCTCAGTCCCGCCACGAGCAGTACTTC. Its translation is CASSSPQSRHEQYF. J is TRBJ2-7 and V is TRBV5-4; no definite D call. CDR1 is SGHNT and CDR2 is YYREEE in the germline V gene (reference sequence). This CDR3 is built from 14 residues. Trimming took off 3 bases at V and 5 bases at J, with 15 bases between the two ends.